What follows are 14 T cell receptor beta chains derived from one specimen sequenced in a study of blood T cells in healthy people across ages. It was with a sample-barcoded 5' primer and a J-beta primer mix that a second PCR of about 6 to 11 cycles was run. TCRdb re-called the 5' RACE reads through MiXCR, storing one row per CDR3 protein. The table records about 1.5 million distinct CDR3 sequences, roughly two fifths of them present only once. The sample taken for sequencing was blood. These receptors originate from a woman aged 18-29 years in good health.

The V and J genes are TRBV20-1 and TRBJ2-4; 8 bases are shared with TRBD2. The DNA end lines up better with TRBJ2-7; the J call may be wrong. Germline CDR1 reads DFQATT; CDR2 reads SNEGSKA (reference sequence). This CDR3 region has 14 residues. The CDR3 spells CSATPGLGSHEQYF. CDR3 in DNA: TGCAGTGCTACCCCGGGACTAGGGTCCCACGAGCAGTACTTC.

The CDR3 DNA reads TGCAGTGCTAGCGGGGGGTTAAGCAATCAGCCCCAGCATTTT. This encodes CSASGGLSNQPQHF. This chain uses TRBV20-1 with TRBJ1-5; D might be TRBD1 (5 bases). Germline V gene sequence: CDR1 DFQATT, CDR2 SNEGSKA (reference sequence). The CDR3 loop spans 14 amino acids. The V end was cut by 3 bases, the J end by 1 base, with 10 bases between.

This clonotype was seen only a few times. This CDR3 reads CASSLLGTGRNEQFF. The CDR3 DNA sequence: TGTGCCAGTAGTCTCCTCGGAACAGGTCGGAATGAGCAGTTCTTC. The chain is built from TRBV12-3 or TRBV12-4 and TRBJ2-1, with D perhaps TRBD1 (5 bases). V lost 9 bases, J lost 7 bases, and 22 bases lay in between. CDR3 length equals 15 residues.

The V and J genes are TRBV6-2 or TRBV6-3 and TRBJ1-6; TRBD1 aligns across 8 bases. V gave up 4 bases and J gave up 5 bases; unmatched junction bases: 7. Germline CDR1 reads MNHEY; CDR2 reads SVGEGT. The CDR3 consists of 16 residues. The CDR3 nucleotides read TGTGCCAGCAGTTTTCGACAGGGGTTAGATAATTCACCCCTCCACTTT. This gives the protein CASSFRQGLDNSPLHF.

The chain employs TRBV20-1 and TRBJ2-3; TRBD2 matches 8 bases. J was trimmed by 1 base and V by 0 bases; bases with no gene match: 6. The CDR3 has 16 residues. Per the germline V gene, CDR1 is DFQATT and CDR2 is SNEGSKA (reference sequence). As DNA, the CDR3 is TGCAGTGCTAGAGATCCCCGGGGGGGCCGCACAGATACGCAGTATTTT. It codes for CSARDPRGGRTDTQYF.

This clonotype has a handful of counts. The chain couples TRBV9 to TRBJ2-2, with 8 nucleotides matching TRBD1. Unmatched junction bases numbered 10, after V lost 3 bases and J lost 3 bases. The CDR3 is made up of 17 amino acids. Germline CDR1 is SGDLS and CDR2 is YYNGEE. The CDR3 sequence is CASSATGDPLHTGELFF. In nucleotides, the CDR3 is TGTGCCAGCAGCGCGACAGGGGATCCTCTTCACACCGGGGAGCTGTTTTTT.

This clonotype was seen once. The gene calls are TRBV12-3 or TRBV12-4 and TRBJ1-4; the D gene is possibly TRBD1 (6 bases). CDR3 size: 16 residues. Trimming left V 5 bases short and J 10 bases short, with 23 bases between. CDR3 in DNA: TGTGCCAGCAGTATTGCAGGGGACCTAGGGGGGGGAAAACTGTTTTTT. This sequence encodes CASSIAGDLGGGKLFF.

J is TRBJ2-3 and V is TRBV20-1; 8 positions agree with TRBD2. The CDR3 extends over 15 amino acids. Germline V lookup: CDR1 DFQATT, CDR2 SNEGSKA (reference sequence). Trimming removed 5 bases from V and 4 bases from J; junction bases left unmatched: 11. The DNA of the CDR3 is TGCAGTGCTGGAGCGACTAGCGCCCGGGCAGATACGCAGTATTTT. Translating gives CSAGATSARADTQYF.

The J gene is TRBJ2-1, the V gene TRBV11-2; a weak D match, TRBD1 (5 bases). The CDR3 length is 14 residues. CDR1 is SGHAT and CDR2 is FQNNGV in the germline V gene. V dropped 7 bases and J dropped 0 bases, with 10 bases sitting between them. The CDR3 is CASTRQSSYNEQFF. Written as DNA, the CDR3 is TGTGCCAGCACTCGACAGAGCTCCTACAATGAGCAGTTCTTC.

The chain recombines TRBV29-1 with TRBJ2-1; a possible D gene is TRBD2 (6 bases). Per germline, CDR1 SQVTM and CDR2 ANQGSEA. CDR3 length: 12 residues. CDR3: CTFGSGFNEQFF. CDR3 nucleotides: TGCACCTTCGGGAGTGGGTTCAATGAGCAGTTCTTC.

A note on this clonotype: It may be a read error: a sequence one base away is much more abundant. CDR3 sequence: CASSLAWAFTDTQYF. The CDR3 nucleotides read TGTGCCAGCAGTTTAGCGTGGGCTTTCACAGATACGCAGTATTTT. The rearrangement uses TRBV12-3 or TRBV12-4 and TRBJ2-3; D is unresolved. This CDR3 has 15 amino acids. V was cut by 0 bases and J by 2 bases, with 9 bases left in between.

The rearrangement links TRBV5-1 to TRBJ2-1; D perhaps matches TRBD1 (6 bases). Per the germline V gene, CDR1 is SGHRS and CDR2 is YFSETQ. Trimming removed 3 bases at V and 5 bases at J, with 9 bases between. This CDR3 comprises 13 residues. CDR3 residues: CASSCWTDNEQFF. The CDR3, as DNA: TGCGCCAGCAGCTGTTGGACAGACAATGAGCAGTTCTTC. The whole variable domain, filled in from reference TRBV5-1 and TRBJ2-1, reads KAGVTQTPRYLIKTRGQQVTLSCSPISGHRSVSWYQQTPGQGLQFLFEYFSETQRNKGNFPGRFSGRQFSNSRSEMNVSTLELGDSALYLCASSCWTDNEQFFGPGTRLTVL.

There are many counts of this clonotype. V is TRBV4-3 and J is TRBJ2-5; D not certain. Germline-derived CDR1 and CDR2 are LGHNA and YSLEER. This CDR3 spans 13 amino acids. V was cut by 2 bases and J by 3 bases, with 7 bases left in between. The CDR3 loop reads CASSQRIEETQYF. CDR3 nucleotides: TGCGCCAGCAGCCAACGGATTGAAGAGACCCAGTACTTC.

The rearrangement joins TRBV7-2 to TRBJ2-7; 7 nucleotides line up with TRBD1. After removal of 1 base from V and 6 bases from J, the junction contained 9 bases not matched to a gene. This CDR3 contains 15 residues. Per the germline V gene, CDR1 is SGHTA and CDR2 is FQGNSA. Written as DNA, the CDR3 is TGTGCCAGCAGCTTAGGTCCCCAGGGGGTGAGCGAGCAGTACTTC. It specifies CASSLGPQGVSEQYF.